A selection of T cell receptor beta chains follows, all from one sample in a study of cytomegalovirus exposure and HLA in healthy donors. Sequenced by immunoSEQ multiplex PCR; TCRdb stores in-frame clones only, minus some. Of over 100,000 clones listed, over 65% were seen once; the top ten hold roughly 3.5%. The specimen sequenced was PBMCs. The receptors stem from a woman in her twenties or thirties in good health and CMV-seropositive. CDR3s include the opening cysteine and the closing phenylalanine or tryptophan. A D gene is named only where the DNA matches it firmly. Not all rows give a size; the values are once, few, many and, for expanded clones, a class.

d_call: TRBD1
v_call: TRBV5-6
clone_size: NA
j_call: TRBJ2-5
cdr3_nt: TGTGCCAGCAGTTCGGACAGGGCGTTGTGGGAGCAGTACTTC
cdr3_aa: CASSSDRALWEQYF

d_call: NA
v_call: TRBV7-2
clone_size: few
j_call: TRBJ2-2
cdr3_nt: TGTGCCAGCAGCTTAGTGGGGGGACACACCGGGGAGCTGTTTTTT
cdr3_aa: CASSLVGGHTGELFF

d_call: TRBD2
v_call: TRBV9
clone_size: NA
j_call: TRBJ2-3
cdr3_nt: TGTGCCAGCAGCGCGACTAGCGGGGGGGCGGGTCCCACAGATACGCAGTATTTT
cdr3_aa: CASSATSGGAGPTDTQYF

d_call: NA
v_call: TRBV4-3
clone_size: NA
j_call: TRBJ2-7
cdr3_nt: TGCGCCAGCAGCCAAGATACGGTAATCTACGAGCAGTACTTC
cdr3_aa: CASSQDTVIYEQYF

d_call: TRBD1
v_call: TRBV18
clone_size: NA
j_call: TRBJ1-2
cdr3_nt: TGTGCCAGCTCACCTTACCTGACAGGGGATGGCTACACCTTC
cdr3_aa: CASSPYLTGDGYTF

d_call: NA
v_call: TRBV11-2
clone_size: NA
j_call: TRBJ1-2
cdr3_nt: TGTGCCAGCAGTTTGGGAGGGCCGTTCTATGGCTACACCTTC
cdr3_aa: CASSLGGPFYGYTF

d_call: TRBD2
v_call: TRBV4-2
clone_size: few
j_call: TRBJ2-1
cdr3_nt: TGTGCCAGCAGCCAAGATGCTCGGACTAGCCCCTCCTACAATGAGCAGTTCTTC
cdr3_aa: CASSQDARTSPSYNEQFF

d_call: NA
v_call: TRBV7-9
clone_size: NA
j_call: TRBJ1-5
cdr3_nt: TGTGCCAGCAGCGGAAAGCCGGGACACGGGGTAGGTCAGCCCCAGCATTTT
cdr3_aa: CASSGKPGHGVGQPQHF

d_call: TRBD1
v_call: TRBV18
clone_size: NA
j_call: TRBJ1-6
cdr3_nt: TGTGCCAGCTCACCGACAGGGGGATATAATTCACCCCTCCACTTT
cdr3_aa: CASSPTGGYNSPLHF

d_call: TRBD2
v_call: TRBV7-1
clone_size: NA
j_call: TRBJ2-6
cdr3_nt: TGTGCCAGCAGCTCCAAACCACAATATAGCGGGGGGGCTTTTTTCCTAACTGGGGCCAACGTCCTGACTTTC
cdr3_aa: CASSSKPQYSGGAFFLTGANVLTF

d_call: TRBD1
v_call: TRBV28
clone_size: few
j_call: TRBJ1-1
cdr3_nt: TGTGCCAGCAGTTTCTACAGGGGGGCTTTCTTT
cdr3_aa: CASSFYRGAFF

d_call: TRBD1
v_call: TRBV6-5
clone_size: NA
j_call: TRBJ1-2
cdr3_nt: TGTGCCAGCAGTTACTCCAGGACAGGCGACTATGGCTACACCTTC
cdr3_aa: CASSYSRTGDYGYTF

d_call: NA
v_call: TRBV5-4
clone_size: few
j_call: TRBJ2-1
cdr3_nt: TGTGCCAGCACCACCGAACCCCAGGCCTCCTACAATGAGCAGTTCTTC
cdr3_aa: CASTTEPQASYNEQFF

d_call: TRBD1
v_call: TRBV6-5
clone_size: NA
j_call: TRBJ1-5
cdr3_nt: TGTGCCAGCAGCCGGGACAGGGCTCAGCCCCAGCATTTT
cdr3_aa: CASSRDRAQPQHF

d_call: TRBD2
v_call: TRBV5-1
clone_size: NA
j_call: TRBJ2-1
cdr3_nt: TGCGCCAGCAGCCCCTCGGGGAGGGAGGACAATGAGCAGTTCTTC
cdr3_aa: CASSPSGREDNEQFF

d_call: TRBD1
v_call: TRBV27
clone_size: NA
j_call: TRBJ1-2
cdr3_nt: TGTGCCAGCAGAAGACAGGGTTCCCTCTTAACGGCCACCTTC
cdr3_aa: CASRRQGSLLTATF

d_call: NA
v_call: TRBV28
clone_size: once
j_call: TRBJ1-2
cdr3_nt: TGTGCCAGCAACCCCGGGGGGGTCTATGGCTACACCTTC
cdr3_aa: CASNPGGVYGYTF

d_call: TRBD1
v_call: TRBV7-2
clone_size: NA
j_call: TRBJ1-2
cdr3_nt: TGTGCCAGCAGCTTAGCCTCACAGGGGGCAGGTGGCTACACCTTC
cdr3_aa: CASSLASQGAGGYTF

d_call: NA
v_call: TRBV7-2
clone_size: NA
j_call: TRBJ2-5
cdr3_nt: TGTGCCAGCAGCTTAGGAGGGCGGAAAGGGGAGACCCAGTACTTC
cdr3_aa: CASSLGGRKGETQYF

d_call: NA
v_call: TRBV20-1
clone_size: NA
j_call: TRBJ1-1
cdr3_nt: TGCAGTGCTGGCAGAGCTTTCTTT
cdr3_aa: CSAGRAFF

d_call: NA
v_call: TRBV5-6
clone_size: NA
j_call: TRBJ2-2
cdr3_nt: TGTGCCAGCAGTCCCGGACACGGTGGCCTCAGGGAGCTGTTTTTT
cdr3_aa: CASSPGHGGLRELFF

d_call: TRBD1
v_call: TRBV29-1
clone_size: NA
j_call: TRBJ2-1
cdr3_nt: TGCAGCGTTGAAGGGACAGGGGCATCCTACAATGAGCAGTTCTTC
cdr3_aa: CSVEGTGASYNEQFF

d_call: TRBD1
v_call: TRBV9
clone_size: NA
j_call: TRBJ2-7
cdr3_nt: TGTGCCAGCAGCCCGGACAGGGGTAGAAACGAGCAGTACTTC
cdr3_aa: CASSPDRGRNEQYF

d_call: NA
v_call: TRBV4-2
clone_size: NA
j_call: TRBJ1-2
cdr3_nt: TGTGCCAGCAGCCAAGCTAACATGGACAGAATAAACTATGGCTACACCTTC
cdr3_aa: CASSQANMDRINYGYTF

d_call: TRBD1
v_call: TRBV5-1
clone_size: NA
j_call: TRBJ2-2
cdr3_nt: TGCGCCAGCAGCTCGGACAGGCTTCGCACCGGGGAGCTGTTTTTT
cdr3_aa: CASSSDRLRTGELFF

d_call: TRBD2
v_call: TRBV2
clone_size: NA
j_call: TRBJ2-3
cdr3_nt: TGTGCCAGCAGGGACCGGGCTAGCGGGGGTAGCACAGATACGCAGTATTTT
cdr3_aa: CASRDRASGGSTDTQYF

d_call: NA
v_call: TRBV4-1
clone_size: NA
j_call: TRBJ1-2
cdr3_nt: TGCGCCAGCAGCCAAGAGGGGGCTTCGGGCTACACCTTC
cdr3_aa: CASSQEGASGYTF

d_call: TRBD2
v_call: TRBV4-2
clone_size: NA
j_call: TRBJ2-3
cdr3_nt: TGTGCCAGCAGCCAAGCCCCGTCGAGCGGGGGCCGTGGCACAGATACGCAGTATTTT
cdr3_aa: CASSQAPSSGGRGTDTQYF

d_call: NA
v_call: TRBV7-2
clone_size: once
j_call: TRBJ2-7
cdr3_nt: TGTGCCAGCAGCTGGGAGTATTTCTACGAGCAGTACTTC
cdr3_aa: CASSWEYFYEQYF

d_call: NA
v_call: TRBV15
clone_size: once
j_call: TRBJ2-7
cdr3_nt: TGTGCCACCAGCAGAGGGGGCAGCTCCTACGAGCAGTACTTC
cdr3_aa: CATSRGGSSYEQYF

d_call: NA
v_call: TRBV10-3
clone_size: NA
j_call: TRBJ1-2
cdr3_nt: TGTGCCATCAGTGGGACGGGGGTTGATGGCTACACCTTC
cdr3_aa: CAISGTGVDGYTF

d_call: TRBD1
v_call: TRBV4-1
clone_size: NA
j_call: TRBJ1-1
cdr3_nt: TGCGCCAGCAGCCCGTCTCCGAGGGGGCCCCTGTACACTGAAGCTTTCTTT
cdr3_aa: CASSPSPRGPLYTEAFF

d_call: TRBD1
v_call: TRBV14
clone_size: NA
j_call: TRBJ1-6
cdr3_nt: TGTGCCAGCAGCCATCTACAGGGGAGCTCCTATAATTCACCCCTCCACTTT
cdr3_aa: CASSHLQGSSYNSPLHF

d_call: NA
v_call: TRBV18
clone_size: NA
j_call: TRBJ2-7
cdr3_nt: TGTGCCAGCTCACCACCTCAGGGCGGTTCAAGGAACGAGCAGTACTTC
cdr3_aa: CASSPPQGGSRNEQYF

d_call: TRBD2
v_call: TRBV15
clone_size: NA
j_call: TRBJ2-1
cdr3_nt: TGTGCCACCAGCAGAGAAGTGGCTAGCGGCTACAATGAGCAGTTCTTC
cdr3_aa: CATSREVASGYNEQFF

d_call: NA
v_call: TRBV18
clone_size: NA
j_call: TRBJ1-4
cdr3_nt: TGTGCCAGCCCCCTCAGGCCCTATGAAAAACTGTTTTTT
cdr3_aa: CASPLRPYEKLFF

d_call: NA
v_call: TRBV4-2
clone_size: NA
j_call: TRBJ2-7
cdr3_nt: TGTGCCAGCAGCCAAGAGGCCGAATACGAGCAGTACTTC
cdr3_aa: CASSQEAEYEQYF

d_call: TRBD1
v_call: TRBV28
clone_size: NA
j_call: TRBJ1-6
cdr3_nt: TGTGCCAGCAGTGATCAAGACAGGGGGGGGTCACCCCTCCACTTT
cdr3_aa: CASSDQDRGGSPLHF

d_call: NA
v_call: TRBV29-1
clone_size: few
j_call: TRBJ2-7
cdr3_nt: TGCAGCGTTGGGGGCTCACGATGGGGCTCCTACGAGCAGTACTTC
cdr3_aa: CSVGGSRWGSYEQYF

d_call: TRBD1
v_call: TRBV11-2
clone_size: NA
j_call: TRBJ1-2
cdr3_nt: TGTGCCAGCAGTTCGACAGGGGGGTCCTATGGCTACACCTTC
cdr3_aa: CASSSTGGSYGYTF

d_call: NA
v_call: TRBV27
clone_size: NA
j_call: TRBJ1-6
cdr3_nt: TGTGCCAGCAGTACCGACAGGAGCTCCTATAATTCACCCCTCCACTTT
cdr3_aa: CASSTDRSSYNSPLHF

d_call: TRBD1
v_call: TRBV7-9
clone_size: NA
j_call: TRBJ2-4
cdr3_nt: TGTGCCAGCAACCCGACAGGGGGGGACATTCAGTACTTC
cdr3_aa: CASNPTGGDIQYF

d_call: TRBD1
v_call: TRBV28
clone_size: NA
j_call: TRBJ1-3
cdr3_nt: TGTGCCAGCAAAATGGACAGGGGTGGAAACACCATATATTTT
cdr3_aa: CASKMDRGGNTIYF

d_call: TRBD2
v_call: TRBV11-2
clone_size: once
j_call: TRBJ2-3
cdr3_nt: TGTGCCAGCAGCTTAGAGCTAGCGGTCTTGGCAGATACGCAGTATTTT
cdr3_aa: CASSLELAVLADTQYF

d_call: NA
v_call: TRBV7-3
clone_size: NA
j_call: TRBJ1-1
cdr3_nt: TGTGCCAGCAGCTTAAGAGGGGGTAGCGCTGAAGCTTTCTTT
cdr3_aa: CASSLRGGSAEAFF

d_call: NA
v_call: TRBV6-1
clone_size: NA
j_call: TRBJ1-1
cdr3_nt: TGTGCCACCCAAACAGTAGAAGCTTTCTTT
cdr3_aa: CATQTVEAFF

d_call: NA
v_call: TRBV2
clone_size: NA
j_call: TRBJ1-3
cdr3_nt: TGTGCCAGCGGGAGGGGCGGCTCTGGAAACACCATATATTTT
cdr3_aa: CASGRGGSGNTIYF

d_call: NA
v_call: TRBV28
clone_size: NA
j_call: TRBJ1-2
cdr3_nt: TGTGCCAGCCGGGTGGGGAGCCCCTATCGCTACACCTTC
cdr3_aa: CASRVGSPYRYTF

d_call: TRBD1
v_call: TRBV6-5
clone_size: NA
j_call: TRBJ2-2
cdr3_nt: TGTGCCAGCAGTACCCCAGGGGGTTTTACCGGGGAGCTGTTTTTT
cdr3_aa: CASSTPGGFTGELFF

d_call: TRBD1
v_call: TRBV5-1
clone_size: NA
j_call: TRBJ2-7
cdr3_nt: TGCGCCAGCAGCTTGGGGACAGGGGGTTTCGAGCAGTACTTC
cdr3_aa: CASSLGTGGFEQYF